There are a few counts of the clone carrying this T cell receptor (beta chain). Its specificity is unknown. This CDR3 has 15 residues. The V gene lost 5 bases and the J gene lost 4 bases, with 17 bases spanning the gap. Germline values: CDR1 LNHDA, CDR2 SQIVND (reference sequence). This record comes from a study of vaccination and CD4 T cells after COVID-19. As for the study in general: SARS-CoV-2 PCR on nasal swabs had been positive for the convalescent patients; fewer than 10 were mild and one was severe.

Treatment denoted: roughly 10-day PBMC culture with coronavirus spike peptide pools or control peptides (ViraFEST assay). After expanding antigen-specific T cells with peptide pools, ViraFEST sequenced their TCRs. Researchers used the Oncomine TCR Beta short-read assay to sequence DNA from cultured CD4+ T cells. TCRdb re-analysed the PCR reads in MiXCR, keeping a single row per CDR3 protein. Altogether 9,500 to 15,000 distinct CDR3 sequences are present, 38% being singletons, with the ten largest covering 20% to 30%. General study results and limits: For convalescent patients, a median about 86% of reactive clones surfaced exclusively after vaccination. Convalescent patients' vaccine-specific clones were spike mono-reactive in 304 of 307 cases.

Sample: cultured CD4+ T cells from blood. This rearrangement joins TRBV19 to TRBJ1-2; maybe TRBD1 (6 bases). This sequence was found in a human donor with COVID-19. This chain's CDR3 is CASSVRQVDSYGYTF. The CDR3 bases are TGTGCCAGTAGTGTGAGACAGGTGGATAGCTATGGCTACACCTTC.